What follows are 10 T cell receptor beta chains derived from one specimen sequenced in a study of T cells after yellow fever vaccination. From the 5' RACE reads, TCRdb called clonotypes with MiXCR, one entry per CDR3 protein. This sample carries 95,000 to 150,000 distinct CDR3 sequences, roughly 15% of them seen once, and the ten largest clones take about 40%. The sample in question was CD8+ T cells sorted from PBMCs, obtained 5 days after the yellow fever booster vaccination. These receptors all come from a man between 18 and 35 years old who received the YFV17D yellow fever vaccine.

This chain uses TRBV12-3 or TRBV12-4 with TRBJ1-1, with a weak D call TRBD1 (6 bases). V was shortened by 6 bases and J by 1 base, with 15 bases between the two germline ends. There are 15 residues in the CDR3. DNA of the CDR3: TGTGCCAGCAGCCTTCCAGGGGTTCGGAACACTGAAGCTTTCTTT. This codes for CASSLPGVRNTEAFF.

This chain connects TRBV6-6 to TRBJ1-5, with D perhaps matching TRBD1 (5 bases). Germline-derived CDR1 and CDR2 are MNHNY and SVGAGI (reference sequence). Deletions cut 2 bases from V and 1 base from J, with 9 bases between. CDR3 length: 15 amino acids. CDR3 region: CASSYEGNSNQPQHF. The CDR3 DNA is TGTGCCAGCAGTTACGAGGGGAACAGCAATCAGCCCCAGCATTTT.

V usage is TRBV9 and J usage is TRBJ2-1; D is unclear. CDR3 length equals 15 residues. The V gene's germline CDR1 is SGDLS and CDR2 YYNGEE. V was clipped by 1 base and J by 7 bases, with 15 bases between them. CDR3 region: CASSVPEAVGNEQFF. The CDR3 DNA reads TGTGCCAGCAGCGTACCCGAGGCGGTGGGGAATGAGCAGTTCTTC.

This clonotype has just a few counts. One end of the junction is discordant with germline, which a read error may explain. The chain couples TRBV5-6 to TRBJ2-1, with D unclear. Germline CDR1 reads SGHDT; CDR2 reads YYEEEE. This CDR3 is 11 amino acids long. CDR3 coding DNA: TGTGCCACGGGCTCCTACACTGAGCAGTTCTTC. This encodes CATGSYTEQFF.

This rearrangement joins TRBV12-3 or TRBV12-4 to TRBJ1-1, with a possible D match to TRBD1 (6 bases). The V end lost 5 bases, the J end lost 10 bases, and 14 bases lay between the germline ends. This CDR3 comprises 12 residues. CDR3 loop: CASSPSGAGAFF. The CDR3 DNA reads TGTGCCAGCAGTCCGTCGGGGGCCGGAGCTTTCTTT.

This chain links TRBV6-1 with TRBJ2-7, with D unclear. This CDR3 contains 14 residues. Trimming removed 2 bases from V and 2 bases from J, with 10 bases in between. The germline CDR1 and CDR2 sequences are MNHNS and SASEGT. The CDR3 reads CASSEYGSPYEQYF. The CDR3 nucleotides are TGTGCCAGCAGTGAATATGGGTCCCCCTACGAGCAGTACTTC.

This clonotype has at least ten counts. The chain employs TRBV6-2 or TRBV6-3 and TRBJ1-1; D is unclear. From germline, CDR1 is MNHEY and CDR2 SVGEGT. Trimming cost V 3 bases and J 1 base, with 6 bases left between them. This CDR3 contains 13 residues. The CDR3 coding sequence is TGTGCCAGCAGTTATGAGGAGAACACTGAAGCTTTCTTT. Translation: CASSYEENTEAFF.

The chain combines TRBV9 with TRBJ2-7; D gene ambiguous. CDR3 size: 13 residues. V lost 3 bases, J lost 0 bases, and 7 bases lay in between. CDR1 and CDR2 from the germline V gene are SGDLS and YYNGEE. CDR3 nucleotides: TGTGCCAGCAGCGGATCTCACTCCTACGAGCAGTACTTC. It yields the protein CASSGSHSYEQYF.

J is TRBJ2-1 and V is TRBV27; 7 bases are a match to TRBD2. The CDR3 consists of 16 residues. V trimming: 4 bases; J trimming: 3 bases; junction bases outside the gene matches: 9. Germline CDR1 reads MNHEY; CDR2 reads SMNVEV (reference sequence). The CDR3 spells CASSSAEQRGYNEQFF. Written as DNA, the CDR3 is TGTGCCAGCAGTTCCGCCGAACAGCGGGGCTACAATGAGCAGTTCTTC.

The chain links TRBV6-6 to TRBJ1-6; D perhaps matches TRBD1 (5 bases). The CDR3 is 14 residues long. V lost 7 bases and J lost 7, with 14 bases in between. Germline loops: CDR1 MNHNY, CDR2 SVGAGI (reference sequence). Written as DNA, the CDR3 is TGTGCCAGCATCTACGGGGGGGGGAATTCACCCCTCCACTTT. The encoded protein is CASIYGGGNSPLHF.